Listed below are T cell receptor beta chains from one sample, sequenced in a study of CD8+ T cells in alopecia areata. Sequencing was performed with immunoSEQ multiplex PCR; in TCRdb, only in-frame clones are kept and a portion is missing. The sample has 90,000 to 150,000 clones, 35% to 45% seen once. The sample taken for sequencing was CD4+ T cells sorted from blood. These TCRs come from a human donor with alopecia areata. Both conserved end residues are part of each CDR3. A D gene is named only where the DNA matches it firmly. Some rows mark clone size as missing; the rest say once, few, many or name a class of expanded clone.

>few|TRBJ1-1|TRBV6-6|-
TGTGCCAGCAGTCCCCAGGGCCACACTGAAGCTTTCTTT
CASSPQGHTEAFF
>-|TRBJ2-3|TRBV29-1|TRBD1
TGCAGCGTTTCCCCTAACGGACAGGGGGTAGGAGATACGCAGTATTTT
CSVSPNGQGVGDTQYF
>-|TRBJ2-1|TRBV2|TRBD2
TGTGCCAGCAGTGAGCAGATAGCGGGAGGGGGTGGTGAGCAGTTCTTC
CASSEQIAGGGGEQFF
>-|TRBJ2-1|TRBV30|-
TGTGCCTGGAGTGCGGGCCGCCAGCAGTTCTTC
CAWSAGRQQFF
>-|TRBJ1-2|TRBV28|TRBD1
TGTGCCAGCAGCCCGGACAGGTTCGAGGATGGCTACACCTTC
CASSPDRFEDGYTF
>-|TRBJ2-7|TRBV5-1|TRBD2
TGCGCCAGCAGCTTGGCCCAAACTAGCGGGACCTACGAGCAGTACTTC
CASSLAQTSGTYEQYF
>-|TRBJ2-1|TRBV30|TRBD2
TGTGCCTGGAGGACGGGACTAGATTCCAATGAGCAGTTCTTC
CAWRTGLDSNEQFF
>-|TRBJ2-2|TRBV27|-
TGTGCCAGCAGTTTAGGGCGGCCGGGCACCGGGGAGCTGTTTTTT
CASSLGRPGTGELFF
>few|TRBJ1-1|TRBV19|TRBD1
TGTGCCAGTAGTGCGAGACAGGGGCGTATGAACACTGAAGCTTTCTTT
CASSARQGRMNTEAFF
>few|TRBJ2-3|TRBV29-1|-
TGCAGCGTTCAAAGACAGGAAGGCCCAGATACGCAGTATTTT
CSVQRQEGPDTQYF
>-|TRBJ2-7|TRBV28|TRBD1
TGTGCCAGCGGTTCCTCAGGGGGAGAGCAGTACTTC
CASGSSGGEQYF
>once|TRBJ1-2|TRBV28|-
TGTGCCAGCAGCTCCTTTTATGGCTACACCTTC
CASSSFYGYTF
>-|TRBJ2-5|TRBV30|-
TGTGCCTGGAGTTCGCCGGGGGTGACCCAGTACTTC
CAWSSPGVTQYF
>-|TRBJ1-4|TRBV2|-
TGTGCCAGCAGTGTACAGGAAAATGAAAAACTGTTTTTT
CASSVQENEKLFF
>-|TRBJ2-5|TRBV5-1|-
TGCGCCAGCAGCTTGGCCGGAGAGACCCAGTACTTC
CASSLAGETQYF
>-|TRBJ2-6|TRBV4-1|TRBD1
TGCGCCAGCAGCCGGCGGGACAGGGGGTTCTCTGGGGCCAACGTCCTGACTTTC
CASSRRDRGFSGANVLTF
>few|TRBJ2-3|TRBV15|-
TGTGCCACCAGCAGAGATCGGTCGGGGACAAATTTTGTTGAAACGCAGTATTTT
CATSRDRSGTNFVETQYF
>-|TRBJ2-5|TRBV7-2|-
TGTGCCAGCAGCCGCCAAAGGGACTTCTTTCGGGAGACCCAGTACTTC
CASSRQRDFFRETQYF
>-|TRBJ2-3|TRBV7-2|-
TGTGCCAGCAGCTTAAGAGGGGCTAGCTCCACAGATACGCAGTATTTT
CASSLRGASSTDTQYF
>many|TRBJ2-7|TRBV6-5|-
TGTGCCAGCAGTTACGGGGCCCTTGGCGGGGAGCAGTACTTC
CASSYGALGGEQYF
>-|TRBJ2-7|TRBV7-2|-
TGTGCCAGCAGCCCACCAAATATCTACGAGCAGTACTTC
CASSPPNIYEQYF
>few|TRBJ1-1|TRBV29-1|-
TGCAGCGCCTGCCGGGGGGCGCAAACTGAAGCTTTCTTT
CSACRGAQTEAFF
>-|TRBJ2-2|TRBV27|-
TGTGCCAGCAGTTTGGGGAAGGACACCGGGGAGCTGTTTTTT
CASSLGKDTGELFF
>-|TRBJ2-1|TRBV14|-
TGTGCCAGCAGCCAACGGAACTACAATGAGCAGTTCTTC
CASSQRNYNEQFF
>few|TRBJ2-5|TRBV5-1|TRBD2
TGCGCCAGCTCGGGTCTAGCGGGGGCCGGGAAGACCCAGTACTTC
CASSGLAGAGKTQYF
>-|TRBJ1-1|TRBV5-1|-
TGCGCCAGCAGCTTGGGAGGCCGGAACACTGAAGCTTTCTTT
CASSLGGRNTEAFF
>few|TRBJ2-5|TRBV7-6|-
TGTGCCAGCAGTGGAGGTTACCAAGAGACCCAGTACTTC
CASSGGYQETQYF
>few|TRBJ2-5|TRBV18|-
TGTGCCAGCTCACCACCCTACGGGAAAGAGACCCAGTACTTC
CASSPPYGKETQYF
>once|TRBJ2-2|TRBV5-1|-
TGCGCCAGCAGCTTGGCTACAGGGAACACCGGGGAGCTGTTTTTT
CASSLATGNTGELFF
>few|TRBJ1-2|TRBV29-1|-
TGCAGCGTTGTTAGGCAACAGGGCCTCTATGGCTACACCTTC
CSVVRQQGLYGYTF
>-|TRBJ2-1|TRBV10-2|-
TGCGCCAGCAGCCCTAAGAGGCAGGCCTACAATGAGCAGTTCTTC
CASSPKRQAYNEQFF
>-|TRBJ2-1|TRBV7-3|TRBD1
TGTGCCAGCAGCAACAGACAGGGGGCTAGCAATGAGCAGTTCTTC
CASSNRQGASNEQFF
>many|TRBJ2-6|TRBV19|-
TGTGCCAGTAGCCGTCAAGAGACCTCTGGGGCCAACGTCCTGACTTTC
CASSRQETSGANVLTF
>many|TRBJ1-2|TRBV28|-
TGTGCCAGCAGTTTACAGCGAGGGTACTATGGCTACACCTTC
CASSLQRGYYGYTF
>-|TRBJ1-6|TRBV9|-
TGTGCCAGCAGCGTAGGACAGAATAATTCACCCCTCCACTTT
CASSVGQNNSPLHF
>few|TRBJ2-3|TRBV5-1|-
TGCGCCAGCAGCTTCACGGTCACAGATACGCAGTATTTT
CASSFTVTDTQYF
>-|TRBJ2-7|TRBV5-6|TRBD2
TGTGCCAGCAGCCTTACCCGGGACTACTCCTACGAGCAGTACTTC
CASSLTRDYSYEQYF
>few|TRBJ2-5|TRBV2|-
TGTGCCAGCGGGACCCGTGGAGAGACCCAGTACTTC
CASGTRGETQYF
>-|TRBJ2-5|TRBV5-1|-
TGCGCCAGCTTTGACCCTGGAGAGACCCAGTACTTC
CASFDPGETQYF
>few|TRBJ1-1|TRBV18|TRBD1
TGTGCCAGCTCACCGTCGGACAGGGCCACTGAAGCTTTCTTT
CASSPSDRATEAFF
>-|TRBJ2-5|TRBV29-1|-
TGCAGCTACGAAGGGGAATTCCAAGAGACCCAGTACTTC
CSYEGEFQETQYF
>-|TRBJ2-1|TRBV18|TRBD2
TGTGCCAGCTCACGAGCGGGAGGGTTGCATGAGCAGTTCTTC
CASSRAGGLHEQFF
>-|TRBJ2-1|TRBV4-3|-
TGCGCCAGCAGCCCCCGTACGCAGAGCTCCTACAATGAGCAGTTCTTC
CASSPRTQSSYNEQFF
>-|TRBJ1-3|TRBV29-1|-
TGCAGCGTAGCAGAATCGTCTGGAAACACCATATATTTT
CSVAESSGNTIYF
>few|TRBJ2-7|TRBV30|-
TGTGCCTGGAGTCGATCGGGAGAGCAGTACTTC
CAWSRSGEQYF